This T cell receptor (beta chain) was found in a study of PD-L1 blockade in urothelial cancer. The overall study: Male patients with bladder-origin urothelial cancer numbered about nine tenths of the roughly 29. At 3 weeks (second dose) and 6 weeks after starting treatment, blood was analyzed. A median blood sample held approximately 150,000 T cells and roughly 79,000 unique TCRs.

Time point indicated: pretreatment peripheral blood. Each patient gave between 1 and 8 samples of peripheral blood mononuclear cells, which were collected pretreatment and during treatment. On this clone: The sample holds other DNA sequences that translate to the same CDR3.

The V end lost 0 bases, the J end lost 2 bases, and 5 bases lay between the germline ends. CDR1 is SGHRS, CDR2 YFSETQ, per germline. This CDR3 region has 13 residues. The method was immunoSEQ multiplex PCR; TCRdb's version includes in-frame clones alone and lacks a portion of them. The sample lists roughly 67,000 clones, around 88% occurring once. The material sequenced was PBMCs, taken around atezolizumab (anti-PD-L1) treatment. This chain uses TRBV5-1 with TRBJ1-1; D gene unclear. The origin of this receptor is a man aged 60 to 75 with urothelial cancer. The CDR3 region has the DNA TGCGCCAGCAGCTTGGGCGGTAACACTGAAGCTTTCTTT. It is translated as CASSLGGNTEAFF.